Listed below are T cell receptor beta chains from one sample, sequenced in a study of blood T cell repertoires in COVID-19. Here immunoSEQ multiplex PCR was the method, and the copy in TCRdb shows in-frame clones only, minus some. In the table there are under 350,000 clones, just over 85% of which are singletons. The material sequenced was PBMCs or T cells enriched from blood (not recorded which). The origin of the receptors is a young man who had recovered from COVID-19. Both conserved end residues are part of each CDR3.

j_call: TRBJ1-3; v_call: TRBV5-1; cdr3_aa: CASSLDTGGGNTIYF
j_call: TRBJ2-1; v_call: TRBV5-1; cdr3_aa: CASRAGGLNEQFF
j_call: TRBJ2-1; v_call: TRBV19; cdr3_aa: CASSIDHSGTGVTNYNEQFF
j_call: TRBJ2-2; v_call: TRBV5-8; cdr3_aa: CASSFVLFWDSASRGELFF
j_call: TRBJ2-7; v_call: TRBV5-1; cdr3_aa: CASSPGTSGYEQYF
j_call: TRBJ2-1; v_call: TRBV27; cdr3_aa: CASSSPTGGYNEQFF
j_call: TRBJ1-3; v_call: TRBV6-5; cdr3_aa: CASLNSYSGNTIYF
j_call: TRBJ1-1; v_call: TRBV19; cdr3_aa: CASTEGAEAFF
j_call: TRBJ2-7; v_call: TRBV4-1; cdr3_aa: CASSFLGVRSSYEQYF
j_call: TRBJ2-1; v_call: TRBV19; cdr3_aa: CASSKRLDLNEQFF
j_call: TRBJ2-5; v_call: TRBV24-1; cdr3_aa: CATSTIAGVRETQYF
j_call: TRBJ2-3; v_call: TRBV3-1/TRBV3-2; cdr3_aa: CASSHADTQYF
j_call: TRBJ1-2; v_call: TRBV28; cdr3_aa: CASSLSLSSRDSHYGYTF
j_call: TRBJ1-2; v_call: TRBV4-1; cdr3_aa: CASSQASGTQLYGYTF
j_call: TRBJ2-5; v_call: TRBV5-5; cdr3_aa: CASSSDRGQETQYF
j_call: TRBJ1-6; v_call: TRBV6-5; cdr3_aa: CASSQTGFDNSPLHF
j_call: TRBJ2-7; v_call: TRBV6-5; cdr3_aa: CASTPGRAYEQYF
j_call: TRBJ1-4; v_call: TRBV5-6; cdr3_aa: CASSLTAGKEKLFF
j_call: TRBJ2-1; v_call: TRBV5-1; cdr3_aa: CASSERGQGAHEQFF
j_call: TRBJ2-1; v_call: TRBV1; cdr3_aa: CTSSQSLQREGNNEQFF
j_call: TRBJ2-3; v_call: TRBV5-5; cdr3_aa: CASSLVLRAPADTQYF
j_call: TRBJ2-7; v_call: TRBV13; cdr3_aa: CASSSTGTSGGAYEQYF
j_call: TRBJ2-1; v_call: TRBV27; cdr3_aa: CASSFPPGNEQFF
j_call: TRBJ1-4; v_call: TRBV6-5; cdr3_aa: CASTRGTLPEKLFF
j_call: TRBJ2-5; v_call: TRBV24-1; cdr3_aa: CATGTGGGETQYF
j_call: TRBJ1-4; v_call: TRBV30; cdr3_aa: CAWRRDRVREKLFF
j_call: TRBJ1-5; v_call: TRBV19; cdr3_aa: CASIGRGYQPQHF
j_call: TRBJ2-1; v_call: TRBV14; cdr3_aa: CASSHEYGDSYNEQFF
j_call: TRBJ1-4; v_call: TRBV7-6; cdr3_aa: CASSRTLAWEEFVVSDNEKLFF